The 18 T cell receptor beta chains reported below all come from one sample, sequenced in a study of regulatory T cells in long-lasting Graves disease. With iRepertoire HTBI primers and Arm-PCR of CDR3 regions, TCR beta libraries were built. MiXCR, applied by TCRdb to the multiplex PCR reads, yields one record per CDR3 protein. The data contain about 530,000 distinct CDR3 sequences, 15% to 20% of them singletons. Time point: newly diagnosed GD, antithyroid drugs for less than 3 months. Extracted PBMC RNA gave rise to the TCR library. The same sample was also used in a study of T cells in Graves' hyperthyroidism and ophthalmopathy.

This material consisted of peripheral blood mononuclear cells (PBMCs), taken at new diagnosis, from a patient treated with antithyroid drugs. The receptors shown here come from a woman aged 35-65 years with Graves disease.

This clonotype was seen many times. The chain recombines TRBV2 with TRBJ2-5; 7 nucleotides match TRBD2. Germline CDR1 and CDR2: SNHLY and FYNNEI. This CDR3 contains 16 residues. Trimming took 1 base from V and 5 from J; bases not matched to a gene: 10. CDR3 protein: CASSEDQIGGMETQYF. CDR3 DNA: TGTGCCAGCAGTGAAGACCAGATCGGGGGGATGGAGACCCAGTACTTC.

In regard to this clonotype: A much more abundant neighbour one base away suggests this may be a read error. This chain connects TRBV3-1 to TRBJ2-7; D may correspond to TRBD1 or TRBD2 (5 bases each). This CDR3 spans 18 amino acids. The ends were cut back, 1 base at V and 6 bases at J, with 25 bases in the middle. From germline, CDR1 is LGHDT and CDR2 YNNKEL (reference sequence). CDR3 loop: CASSQGQFTDSSPGEQYF. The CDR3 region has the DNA TGTGCCAGCAGCCAAGGACAGTTCACGGACTCCTCCCCGGGCGAGCAGTACTTC.

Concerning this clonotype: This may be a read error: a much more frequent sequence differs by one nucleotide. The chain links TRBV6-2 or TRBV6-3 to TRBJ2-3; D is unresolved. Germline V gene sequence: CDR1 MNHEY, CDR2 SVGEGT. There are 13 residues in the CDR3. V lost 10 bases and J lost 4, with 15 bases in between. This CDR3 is CAIGKKGSDTQYF. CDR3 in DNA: TGTGCCATCGGCAAGAAAGGCTCAGATACGCAGTATTTT.

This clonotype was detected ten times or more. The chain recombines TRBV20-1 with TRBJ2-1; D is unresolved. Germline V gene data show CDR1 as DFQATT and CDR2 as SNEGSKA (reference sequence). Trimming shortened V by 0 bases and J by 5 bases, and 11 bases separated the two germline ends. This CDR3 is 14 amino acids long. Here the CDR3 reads CSAREDDGDNEQFF. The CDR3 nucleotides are TGCAGTGCTAGAGAGGATGACGGCGACAATGAGCAGTTCTTC.

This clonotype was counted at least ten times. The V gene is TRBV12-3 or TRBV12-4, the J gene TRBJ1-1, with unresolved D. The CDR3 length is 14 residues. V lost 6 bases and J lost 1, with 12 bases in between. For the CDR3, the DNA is TGTGCCAGCAGCAAAACCGGGTGGAACACTGAAGCTTTCTTT. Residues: CASSKTGWNTEAFF.

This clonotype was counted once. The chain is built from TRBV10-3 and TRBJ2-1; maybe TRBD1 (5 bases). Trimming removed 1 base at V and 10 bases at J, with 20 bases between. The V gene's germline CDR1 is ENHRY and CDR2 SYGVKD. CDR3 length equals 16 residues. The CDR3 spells CAISEWEGVGLEEQFF. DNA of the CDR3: TGTGCCATCAGTGAGTGGGAAGGGGTCGGGTTGGAGGAGCAGTTCTTC.

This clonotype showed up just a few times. The CDR3 loop is CSVEDGGTGNEQYF. CDR3 in DNA: TGCAGCGTTGAAGACGGCGGGACAGGCAACGAGCAGTACTTC. This chain connects TRBV29-1 to TRBJ2-7, with 8 bases aligning to TRBD1. Germline V CDR1 and CDR2: SQVTM, ANQGSEA. The CDR3 extends over 14 amino acids. V was clipped by 0 bases and J by 5 bases; unmatched bases: 6.

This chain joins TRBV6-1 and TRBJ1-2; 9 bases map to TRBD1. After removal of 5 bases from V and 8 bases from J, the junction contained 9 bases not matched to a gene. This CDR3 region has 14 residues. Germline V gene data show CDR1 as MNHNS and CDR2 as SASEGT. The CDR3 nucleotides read TGTGCCAGCAGTAGAACCGGGACAGGGTACGGCTACACCTTC. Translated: CASSRTGTGYGYTF.

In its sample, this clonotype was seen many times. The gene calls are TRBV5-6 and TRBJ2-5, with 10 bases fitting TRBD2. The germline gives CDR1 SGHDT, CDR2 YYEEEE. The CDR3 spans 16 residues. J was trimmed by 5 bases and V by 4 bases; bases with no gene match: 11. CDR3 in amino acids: CASSGGPAGGRETQYF. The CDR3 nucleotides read TGTGCCAGCAGCGGGGGCCCAGCGGGGGGGCGTGAGACCCAGTACTTC.

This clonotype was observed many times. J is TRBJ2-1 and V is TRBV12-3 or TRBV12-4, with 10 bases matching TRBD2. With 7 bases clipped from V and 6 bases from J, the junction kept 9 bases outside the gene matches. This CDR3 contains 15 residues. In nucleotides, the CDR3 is TGTGCCAGCACCCAATTAAGCGGGGGGGCCAATGAGCAGTTCTTC. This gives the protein CASTQLSGGANEQFF.

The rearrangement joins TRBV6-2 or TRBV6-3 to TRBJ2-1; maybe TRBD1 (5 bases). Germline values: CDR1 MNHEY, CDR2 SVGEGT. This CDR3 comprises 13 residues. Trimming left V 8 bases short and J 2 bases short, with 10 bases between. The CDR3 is CASGTGAYNEQFF. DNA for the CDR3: TGTGCCAGCGGAACAGGAGCCTACAATGAGCAGTTCTTC.

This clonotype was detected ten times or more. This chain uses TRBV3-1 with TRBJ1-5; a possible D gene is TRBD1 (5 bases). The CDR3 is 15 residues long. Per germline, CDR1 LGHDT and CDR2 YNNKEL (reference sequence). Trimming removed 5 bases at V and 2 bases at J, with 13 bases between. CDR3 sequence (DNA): TGTGCCAGCAGCGGGACGATTGGGGGCAATCAGCCCCAGCATTTT. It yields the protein CASSGTIGGNQPQHF.

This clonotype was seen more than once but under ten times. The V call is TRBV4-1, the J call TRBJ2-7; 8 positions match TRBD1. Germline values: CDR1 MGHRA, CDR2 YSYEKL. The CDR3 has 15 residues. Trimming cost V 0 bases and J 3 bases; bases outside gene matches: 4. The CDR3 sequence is CASSQDGGTGYEQYF. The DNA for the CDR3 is TGCGCCAGCAGCCAAGATGGGGGGACAGGCTACGAGCAGTACTTC.

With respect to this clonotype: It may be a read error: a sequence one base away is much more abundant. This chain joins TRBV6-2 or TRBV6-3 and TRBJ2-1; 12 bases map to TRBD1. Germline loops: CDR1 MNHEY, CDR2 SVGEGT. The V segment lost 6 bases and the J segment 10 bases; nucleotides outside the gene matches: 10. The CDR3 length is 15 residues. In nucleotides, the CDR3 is TGTGCCAGCAGATCGGGGGACAGGGGGCACTACGAGCAGTTCTTC. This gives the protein CASRSGDRGHYEQFF.

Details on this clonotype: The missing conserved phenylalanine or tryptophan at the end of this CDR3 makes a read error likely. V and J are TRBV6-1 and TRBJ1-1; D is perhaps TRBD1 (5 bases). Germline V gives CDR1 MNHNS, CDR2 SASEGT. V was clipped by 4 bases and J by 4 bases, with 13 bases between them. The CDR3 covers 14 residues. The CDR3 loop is CASSAFGGATEAFL. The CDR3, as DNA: TGTGCCAGCAGTGCCTTCGGAGGGGCCACTGAAGCTTTCCTT.

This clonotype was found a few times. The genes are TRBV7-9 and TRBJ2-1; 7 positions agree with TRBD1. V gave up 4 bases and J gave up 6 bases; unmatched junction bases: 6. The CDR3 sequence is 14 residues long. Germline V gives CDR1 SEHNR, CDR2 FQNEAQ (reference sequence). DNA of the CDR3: TGTGCCAGCAGCTCTAGGGGGCTTGCCAATGAGCAGTTCTTC. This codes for CASSSRGLANEQFF. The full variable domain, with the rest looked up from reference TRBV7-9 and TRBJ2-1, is DTGVSQNPRHKITKRGQNVTFRCDPISEHNRLYWYRQTLGQGPEFLTYFQNEAQLEKSRLLSDRFSAERPKGSFSTLEIQRTEQGDSAMYLCASSSRGLANEQFFGPGTRLTVL.

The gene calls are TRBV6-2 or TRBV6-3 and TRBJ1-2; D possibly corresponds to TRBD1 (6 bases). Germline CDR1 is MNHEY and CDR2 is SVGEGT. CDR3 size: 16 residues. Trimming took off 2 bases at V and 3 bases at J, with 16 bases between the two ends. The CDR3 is CASSYLPGEGHYGYTF. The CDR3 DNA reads TGTGCCAGCAGTTACCTCCCAGGGGAGGGGCACTATGGCTACACCTTC.

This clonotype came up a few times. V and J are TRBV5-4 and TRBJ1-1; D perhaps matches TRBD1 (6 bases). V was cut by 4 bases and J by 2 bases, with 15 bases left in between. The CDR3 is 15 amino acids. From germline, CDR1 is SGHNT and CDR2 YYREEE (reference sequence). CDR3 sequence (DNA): TGTGCCAGCAGCCCGCCCGACAGGATCAACACTGAAGCTTTCTTT. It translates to CASSPPDRINTEAFF.